One and the same sample provided the 22 T cell receptor beta chains below, sequenced in a study of shared clonotypes between healthy human individuals. The table came from immunoSEQ multiplex PCR; TCRdb's copy has only in-frame clones and leaves some out. The sample has around 2.5 million clones; 93% are singletons. The source material was naive CD4+ T cells from PBMCs. The sample's subset: CD45RA+ positively selected. These receptors came from a man aged 18 to 30 in good health. Some clones in this sample may be carry-over from other donors' samples.

With regard to this clone: The same CDR3 can be traced to other DNA sequences in this sample. This chain connects TRBV18 to TRBJ1-1; the D gene is possibly TRBD1 (6 bases). The CDR3 is 14 residues long. Germline CDR1 KGHSH, CDR2 LQKENI. V was shortened by 3 bases and J by 3 bases, with 11 bases between the two germline ends. The CDR3 coding sequence is TGTGCCAGCTCACCTTTGACAGGAGACACTGAAGCTTTCTTT. It specifies CASSPLTGDTEAFF.

The rearrangement joins TRBV5-5 to TRBJ1-5; 7 nucleotides agree with TRBD1. Germline trimming cut 1 base from V and 3 bases from J; bases unmatched to any gene: 7. The CDR3 extends over 16 amino acids. The V gene's germline CDR1 is SGHKS and CDR2 YYEKEE (reference sequence). CDR3 protein: CASSLRQGAVNQPQHF. CDR3 coding DNA: TGTGCCAGCAGCTTGAGACAGGGCGCGGTCAATCAGCCCCAGCATTTT.

To note about this clone: The sample contains more than one DNA sequence encoding this CDR3. The chain couples TRBV29-1 to TRBJ2-7; D is possibly TRBD1 (6 bases). The CDR3 covers 12 residues. Germline V gives CDR1 SQVTM, CDR2 ANQGSEA. The V and J ends lost 0 bases and 4 bases respectively, with 7 bases between them. The CDR3 here is CSVEDQGYEQYF. CDR3 sequence (DNA): TGCAGCGTTGAAGATCAGGGGTACGAGCAGTACTTC.

The chain carries TRBV10-2 and TRBJ2-1, with 7 bases fitting TRBD1. Germline assignment: CDR1 WSHSY and CDR2 SAAADI. The CDR3 is 13 amino acids. Trimming took 1 base from V and 7 from J; bases not matched to a gene: 1. Here the CDR3 DNA reads TGCGCCAGCAGTGAGTTACAGGGGAATGAGCAGTTCTTC. This translates into CASSELQGNEQFF.

J is TRBJ1-1 and V is TRBV18; maybe TRBD1 (5 bases). V was clipped by 3 bases and J by 0 bases, with 14 bases between them. Germline values: CDR1 KGHSH, CDR2 LQKENI. CDR3 length: 16 amino acids. CDR3 sequence (DNA): TGTGCCAGCTCACCCTCCATAGGGACGGTGAACACTGAAGCTTTCTTT. Translating it yields CASSPSIGTVNTEAFF. The variable domain in full, with the rest retrieved from reference TRBV18 and TRBJ1-1, is NAGVMQNPRHLVRRRGQEARLRCSPMKGHSHVYWYRQLPEEGLKFMVYLQKENIIDESGMPKERFSAEFPKEGPSILRIQQVVRGDSAAYFCASSPSIGTVNTEAFFGQGTRLTVV.

This chain connects TRBV11-2 to TRBJ2-7, with 9 bases identical to TRBD2. Germline V gene sequence: CDR1 SGHAT, CDR2 FQNNGV. V lost 6 bases and J lost 3; bases outside the gene matches: 15. This CDR3 spans 17 amino acids. Written as DNA, the CDR3 is TGTGCCAGCAGGTCCCCGAAGTCAGCGGGAGGCTTCTACGAGCAGTACTTC. It codes for CASRSPKSAGGFYEQYF.

The chain joins TRBV9 to TRBJ2-1; TRBD2 aligns across 11 bases. Per germline, CDR1 SGDLS and CDR2 YYNGEE. Germline trimming cut 3 bases from V and 3 bases from J; bases unmatched to any gene: 5. CDR3 length: 16 residues. The CDR3 spells CASSEGTSGIYNEQFF. The CDR3 coding sequence is TGTGCCAGCAGCGAGGGGACTAGCGGTATCTACAATGAGCAGTTCTTC.

V is TRBV10-3 and J is TRBJ2-2; D might be TRBD1 (7 bases). Germline-derived CDR1 and CDR2 are ENHRY and SYGVKD. CDR3 length equals 14 residues. Between the trimmed V and J ends, which lost 10 bases and 5 bases, there was a span of 17 bases. CDR3 sequence: CASRGREVTGELFF. CDR3 DNA: TGTGCCAGTAGGGGGCGGGAAGTGACCGGGGAGCTGTTTTTT.

The gene calls are TRBV5-6 and TRBJ2-4, with 7 bases lining up with TRBD1. The trim removed 4 bases at V and 11 bases at J, leaving 12 bases unmatched. The CDR3 loop spans 14 amino acids. Germline V gives CDR1 SGHDT, CDR2 YYEEEE. The CDR3 nucleotides are TGTGCCAGCAGCCCCGGCCGGGCAGGGGGATTTCAGTACTTC. Translating gives CASSPGRAGGFQYF.

This chain uses TRBV6-1 with TRBJ2-3; 16 bases align to TRBD2. CDR1 is MNHNS, CDR2 SASEGT, per germline. J gave up 6 bases and V 8 bases, and 2 bases lay outside the gene matches. The CDR3 length is 14 residues. DNA for the CDR3: TGTGCCAGCGGGACTAGCGGGAGGGGGGATACGCAGTATTTT. This encodes CASGTSGRGDTQYF.

The rearrangement uses TRBV28 and TRBJ2-7, with a possible D match to TRBD2 (6 bases). Germline CDR1 and CDR2: MDHEN and SYDVKM. The CDR3 runs 13 residues. V was pared by 6 bases and J by 2 bases, with 11 bases between. CDR3 residues: CASRLSGPYEQYF. The CDR3 DNA is TGTGCCAGCAGACTTAGCGGACCCTACGAGCAGTACTTC.

This clone appeared once. The DNA of the CDR3 is TGTGCCAGCAGTCCACGGACCCGGGATTTATTCAATGAGCAGTTCTTC. It specifies CASSPRTRDLFNEQFF. V and J are TRBV27 and TRBJ2-1; D perhaps matches TRBD2 (5 bases). The CDR3 totals 16 residues. Germline-derived CDR1 and CDR2 are MNHEY and SMNVEV (reference sequence). The V end lost 5 bases, the J end lost 6 bases, and 20 bases lay between the germline ends.

Comments on this clone: Other DNA variants within this sample encode the same CDR3. The chain has TRBV6-6 and TRBJ2-7; D is ambiguous. In germline, CDR1 is MNHNY, CDR2 SVGAGI (reference sequence). Trimming shortened V by 0 bases and J by 4 bases, and 4 bases separated the two germline ends. The CDR3 runs to 12 residues. DNA of the CDR3: TGTGCCAGCAGTTACTCGACATACGAGCAGTACTTC. It translates to CASSYSTYEQYF.

J is TRBJ1-3 and V is TRBV4-1; D ambiguous. The V gene lost 8 bases and the J gene lost 4 bases, with 9 bases spanning the gap. Germline V gives CDR1 MGHRA, CDR2 YSYEKL. The CDR3 runs to 12 residues. The CDR3 DNA reads TGCGCCAGCGCTCCCGGGGGAAACACCATATATTTT. Protein: CASAPGGNTIYF.

V usage is TRBV12-5 and J usage is TRBJ2-1; unclear D gene. The CDR3 consists of 12 residues. Trimming cost V 2 bases and J 5 bases, with 4 bases left between them. Germline assignment: CDR1 LGHNT and CDR2 FRNRAP. The CDR3 DNA sequence: TGTGCTAGTGGTTTGAACAACAATGAGCAGTTCTTC. The encoded protein is CASGLNNNEQFF.

This clone has only one observation. V is TRBV5-4 and J is TRBJ1-2; TRBD1 might be the D (5 bases). Per germline, CDR1 SGHNT and CDR2 YYREEE (reference sequence). V lost 3 bases to trimming and J lost 1 base, with 16 bases between them. This CDR3 comprises 16 residues. The CDR3: CASSSNGQGDNYGYTF. In DNA form, the CDR3 reads TGTGCCAGCAGCTCTAACGGTCAGGGAGATAACTATGGCTACACCTTC.

The chain uses TRBV27 and TRBJ1-5; weak D call: TRBD1 (5 bases). The length of the CDR3 is 16 residues. V lost 6 bases to trimming and J lost 0 bases, with 15 bases between them. In germline, CDR1 is MNHEY, CDR2 SMNVEV (reference sequence). The CDR3 sequence is CASRVGGKLSNQPQHF. In nucleotides, the CDR3 is TGTGCCAGCAGGGTCGGGGGGAAACTTAGCAATCAGCCCCAGCATTTT.

The chain carries TRBV5-6 and TRBJ1-6; TRBD1 is a possible D gene (6 bases). The length of the CDR3 is 13 residues. Looked up from germline, CDR1 is SGHDT and CDR2 is YYEEEE. The ends were cut back, 2 bases at V and 12 bases at J, with 12 bases in the middle. In DNA, the CDR3 is TGTGCCAGCAGCTTAGGACAGATTCTACCCCTCCACTTT. Translation: CASSLGQILPLHF.

The chain uses TRBV5-1 and TRBJ2-5; TRBD2 matches 8 bases. Germline lookup yields CDR1 SGHRS and CDR2 YFSETQ. Trimming at V came to 2 bases and at J to 3 bases, leaving 3 bases not matched to a gene. This CDR3 has 14 residues. CDR3 bases: TGCGCCAGCAGCTTCCCCGGGGGGGAAGAGACCCAGTACTTC. Amino acids: CASSFPGGEETQYF.

The chain combines TRBV5-1 with TRBJ2-1; 11 bases line up with TRBD2. V was clipped by 2 bases and J by 7 bases; unmatched bases: 8. The CDR3 sequence is 16 residues long. Looked up from germline, CDR1 is SGHRS and CDR2 is YFSETQ. CDR3 amino acids: CASSLLAGGSQNEQFF. The CDR3 DNA follows: TGCGCCAGCAGCTTATTAGCGGGAGGGTCCCAGAATGAGCAGTTCTTC.

V gene TRBV14 combines with J gene TRBJ2-1; the match to TRBD2 covers 11 bases. There are 14 residues in the CDR3. V was pared by 4 bases and J by 12 bases, with 8 bases of the junction left unmatched. Per the germline V gene, CDR1 is SGHDN and CDR2 is FVKESK. The CDR3 sequence: CASSLFSGRALQFF. The CDR3 region has the DNA TGTGCCAGCAGCCTATTTAGCGGGAGGGCCCTGCAGTTCTTC.

J is TRBJ2-2 and V is TRBV7-2; 13 bases are shared with TRBD2. CDR1 is SGHTA and CDR2 is FQGNSA in the germline V gene. V lost 4 bases to trimming and J lost 8 bases; unmatched junction nucleotides: 4. The CDR3 length is 15 residues. In DNA, the CDR3 is TGTGCCAGCAGCTCGGGACTAGCGGGGCTGGGGGAGCTGTTTTTT. Translated, it gives CASSSGLAGLGELFF.